A single T cell receptor beta chain is shown here with its context. Which antigen it targets is not known. One base away there is no much larger clone; base qualities are not given. Healthy HIV-negative adults with no recently reported acute infections or vaccinations were included as donors. All donors were Caucasian adults living in Nashville, Tennessee, USA. For unsorted samples, 96 million or so PBMCs were counted, and genomic DNA was extracted using the QIAamp DNA Blood Mini kit. After blood collection by leukapheresis, PBMCs were isolated using Ficoll-Histopaque density gradient centrifugation and then cryopreserved in the vapor phase of liquid nitrogen. From the germline V gene (reference sequence), CDR1 is MNHEY and CDR2 is SMNVEV. V sheds 7 bases and J sheds 4 bases, leaving 7 bases between their ends. The CDR3 holds 11 amino acids from the cysteine to the phenylalanine. Just the 33-base CDR3 DNA is kept, in frame starting at base 1.

Using the deep immunoSEQ assay, multiplex PCR amplified TCR CDR3 regions from genomic DNA. For each cell subset, the extracted genomic DNA was distributed evenly across all wells of several immunoSEQ 96-well plates, and each plate served as one replicate. For unsorted PBMC, 250 to 300 ng of genomic DNA, equivalent to tens of thousands of T cell genomes, went into each replicate PCR. Ten immunoSEQ deep assay plates were used to sequence the unsorted PBMC genomic DNA. The purified libraries were quantified using a Qubit 3.0 fluorometer, sized with a Bioanalyzer 2100, and then quantified again using the KAPA Library Quantification kit. Each immunoSEQ 96-well plate was sequenced on its own single-read 150-cycle Illumina NextSeq 550 flow cell. On the authors' methods: Because the immunoSEQ output held only junctional sequences and lacked quality scores, the filtering could not match the filtering applied to full-length reads. Sequences were annotated with PyIR, a Python wrapper for IgBLAST v1.9, and V/J genes and CDR3 were assigned using IMGT germline references. Any read was removed if the V/J assignment was weak (E-value above 1e-6), the CDR3 was missing, or the read contained stop codons, out-of-frame junctions, or ambiguous translated residues. V3J clonotypes were defined as sequences sharing an identical inferred V gene, J gene, and CDR3 amino acid sequence. To compute the percentage overlap between repertoires, the number of shared unique clonotypes was divided by the size of the smaller repertoire. Richness of each repertoire was evaluated using RTK rarefaction, the Chao1 estimator, and Recon v2.1 estimates of unobserved clonotypes. As stored in TCRdb, this immuneACCESS dataset retains in-frame rearrangements with V and J assigned. A fraction of the clones does not appear; measured against another copy, unresolved V genes explain less than half of the discrepancy, and the remainder lacks a known reason. V and J calls and clone size are copied from that table; D and trimming were computed from the DNA. Recorded for this sample are fewer than 700,000 clones; about 80% of them occurred a single time. The ten largest clonotypes hold approximately 12% of the sample.

These data belong to a study of shared clonotypes between healthy human individuals (dated by TCRdb to the early 2020s). Study-wide context: The cohort comprised a couple of women and three men aged 18 to 49 years. To estimate repertoire size and how much clonotype sharing occurs between individuals, the study deeply sequenced the blood TCR repertoires of five healthy adults. Each donor's leukapheresis produced roughly between about 0.8 and 8.9 billion PBMCs. To increase sequencing depth and limit assay-specific biases, TCR repertoire library preparation and sequencing were carried out by different laboratories using diverse techniques. What the authors observed across the whole study: Sampling was limited to blood, and TCR repertoires in tissue likely differ from TCR repertoires in blood. The genetic and exposure-history diversity represented was limited by the small number of donors. Pairwise subsampling indicated that sequencing depth was expected to affect the degree of clonotype sharing among donors.

The chain uses TRBV27 and TRBJ1-1; D gene: possibly TRBD1, on 6 matching bases. Sample: PBMCs. The TCR originated in a woman aged 40 to 49 in good health. Some clones in this sample may be carry-over from other donors' samples. CDR3 reads: CASTQGTEAFF. The nucleotide sequence reads TGTGCCAGCACACAGGGCACTGAAGCTTTCTTT.